A single sample gave rise to the 25 T cell receptor beta chains below, sequenced in a study of CD8+ T cells in alopecia areata. The treatment here: oral pan-JAK inhibitor, 5-10 mg twice daily. Once RNA had been extracted, it was reverse transcribed into cDNA to act as the sequencing template. Produced via immunoSEQ multiplex PCR; TCRdb's table is partial and in-frame only. This table has 190,000 or so clones, 45% to 75% appearing once. The sample in question was CD4+ T cells sorted from blood, obtained at week 4, from a patient treated with tofacitinib. Source of these receptors: a human donor with alopecia areata.

The genes are TRBV28 and TRBJ2-5, with a weak D call TRBD2 (5 bases). The CDR3 totals 13 residues. Between the trimmed V and J ends, which lost 4 bases and 5 bases, there was a span of 11 bases. Germline V gives CDR1 MDHEN, CDR2 SYDVKM. The CDR3 coding sequence is TGTGCCAGCAGTTCACACGGACTGGAGACCCAGTACTTC. This gives the protein CASSSHGLETQYF.

This chain links TRBV27 with TRBJ2-2, with TRBD2 matching over 8 bases. J was trimmed by 2 bases and V by 2 bases; bases with no gene match: 7. Germline V CDR1 and CDR2: MNHEY, SMNVEV (reference sequence). The CDR3 loop spans 17 amino acids. The CDR3 DNA is TGTGCCAGCAGTTTACTGGCGGGGGGCTCCAACACCGGGGAGCTGTTTTTT. It yields the protein CASSLLAGGSNTGELFF.

The chain links TRBV6-5 to TRBJ2-1, with D unclear. CDR1 is MNHEY and CDR2 is SVGAGI in the germline V gene. This CDR3 is 11 amino acids long. V was clipped by 4 bases and J by 8 bases, with 6 bases between them. The CDR3 spells CASSSYDEQFF. In nucleotides, the CDR3 is TGTGCCAGCAGTTCGTATGATGAGCAGTTCTTC.

The genes are TRBV27 and TRBJ2-5; D is unclear. The V end was cut by 10 bases, the J end by 5 bases, with 8 bases between. Germline V gene sequence: CDR1 MNHEY, CDR2 SMNVEV (reference sequence). This CDR3 contains 10 residues. The CDR3 DNA is TGTGCCACCCCTCAGGAGACCCAGTACTTC. Translating gives CATPQETQYF.

The chain has TRBV28 and TRBJ2-5; the D gene could be TRBD1 or TRBD2 (7 bases each). V was pared by 3 bases and J by 7 bases, with 18 bases between. From germline, CDR1 is MDHEN and CDR2 SYDVKM. The CDR3 has 15 residues. The CDR3 region is CASSLGGGQPGTQYF. DNA for the CDR3: TGTGCCAGCAGTTTGGGAGGGGGCCAACCGGGGACCCAGTACTTC.

The rearrangement joins TRBV2 to TRBJ2-3, with a possible D match to TRBD2 (6 bases). The CDR3 contains 14 residues. V lost 4 bases and J lost 8, with 16 bases in between. Germline-derived CDR1 and CDR2 are SNHLY and FYNNEI. This CDR3 is CASSGTSLGGTQYF. Here the CDR3 DNA reads TGTGCCAGCAGTGGCACCAGCTTGGGAGGTACGCAGTATTTT.

The chain uses TRBV30 and TRBJ1-5; D call uncertain. The CDR3 is 13 residues long. Looked up from germline, CDR1 is GTSNPN and CDR2 is SVGIG (reference sequence). Between the trimmed V and J ends, which lost 0 bases and 5 bases, there was a span of 8 bases. CDR3 residues: CAWSVQLHQPQHF. CDR3 nucleotide sequence: TGTGCCTGGAGTGTGCAGCTTCATCAGCCCCAGCATTTT.

The rearrangement uses TRBV29-1 and TRBJ2-3; the D is unclear. V dropped 3 bases and J dropped 8 bases, with 18 bases sitting between them. The length of the CDR3 is 14 residues. Germline values: CDR1 SQVTM, CDR2 ANQGSEA. This CDR3 is CSVDSLSIGATQYF. CDR3 sequence (DNA): TGCAGCGTTGATTCCCTTTCCATAGGAGCTACGCAGTATTTT.

V usage is TRBV6-5 and J usage is TRBJ2-4; D tentatively reads TRBD1 or TRBD2 (5 bases each). CDR1 is MNHEY and CDR2 is SVGAGI in the germline V gene. The V end was cut by 5 bases, the J end by 0 bases, with 11 bases between. The CDR3 sequence is 15 residues long. The DNA of the CDR3 is TGTGCCAGCAGTAGAGGGGCTCTAGCCAAAAACATTCAGTACTTC. Translated: CASSRGALAKNIQYF.

For this clone: The same CDR3 is also encoded by other DNA sequences in this sample. The chain has TRBV30 and TRBJ2-6; D remains unclear. Germline V lookup: CDR1 GTSNPN, CDR2 SVGIG (reference sequence). The CDR3 runs 13 residues. Trimming pared 2 bases from V and 0 bases from J, leaving 2 bases between. DNA for the CDR3: TGTGCCTGGAGTCCCTCTGGGGCCAACGTCCTGACTTTC. Protein product: CAWSPSGANVLTF. The full variable domain, in which reference TRBV30 and TRBJ2-6 provide the parts outside the CDR3, is SQTIHQWPATLVQPVGSPLSLECTVEGTSNPNLYWYRQAAGRGLQLLFYSVGIGQISSEVPQNLSASRPQDRQFILSSKKLLLSDSGFYLCAWSPSGANVLTFGAGSRLTVL.

The chain uses TRBV7-3 and TRBJ2-3, with 10 bases fitting TRBD2. The V gene's germline CDR1 is SGHTA and CDR2 FQGTGA. The CDR3 totals 17 residues. V dropped 8 bases and J dropped 1; count of bases not matched to a gene: 12. CDR3 protein: CASSPGGLAGGTDTQYF. CDR3 sequence (DNA): TGTGCCAGCTCCCCAGGCGGGCTAGCGGGGGGCACAGATACGCAGTATTTT.

The chain carries TRBV7-2 and TRBJ1-1, with D hard to call. Germline V gives CDR1 SGHTA, CDR2 FQGNSA. This CDR3 comprises 13 residues. Trimming removed 1 base at V and 3 bases at J, with 6 bases between. CDR3 DNA: TGTGCCAGCAGCTTAGGGGCCTACACTGAAGCTTTCTTT. Translating it yields CASSLGAYTEAFF.

V is TRBV29-1 and J is TRBJ2-5; D gene ambiguous. The length of the CDR3 is 13 residues. Germline CDR1 reads SQVTM; CDR2 reads ANQGSEA. Trimming stripped 4 bases from V and 2 bases from J, with 11 bases between. The CDR3 spells CSVAGINQETQYF. DNA of the CDR3: TGCAGCGTTGCCGGCATAAATCAAGAGACCCAGTACTTC.

This sequence joins TRBV7-8 and TRBJ1-1; D uncertain. The CDR3 has 13 amino acids. The V gene's germline CDR1 is SGHVS and CDR2 FQNEAQ. Between the trimmed V and J ends, which lost 2 bases and 4 bases, there was a span of 8 bases. In nucleotides, the CDR3 is TGTGCCAGCAGCTTACGACGGCTCACTGAAGCTTTCTTT. Amino acid sequence: CASSLRRLTEAFF.

This chain joins TRBV30 and TRBJ2-5; D is ambiguous. The germline CDR1 and CDR2 sequences are GTSNPN and SVGIG (reference sequence). Between the trimmed V and J ends, which lost 0 bases and 2 bases, there was a span of 10 bases. CDR3 size: 14 residues. CDR3 protein: CAWSVWGFQETQYF. Written as DNA, the CDR3 is TGTGCCTGGAGTGTATGGGGTTTTCAAGAGACCCAGTACTTC.

Concerning this clone: The sample has other DNA sequences that encode this CDR3 too. The V call is TRBV5-1, the J call TRBJ1-1; a possible D gene is TRBD1 (5 bases). V was cut by 0 bases and J by 1 base, with 7 bases left in between. The germline V gene has CDR1 SGHRS and CDR2 YFSETQ. The length of the CDR3 is 14 residues. The DNA of the CDR3 is TGCGCCAGCAGCTTGGGGGGCGGGAACACTGAAGCTTTCTTT. Translating gives CASSLGGGNTEAFF.

The V and J genes are TRBV2 and TRBJ2-1, with D maybe TRBD2 (6 bases). Germline V lookup: CDR1 SNHLY, CDR2 FYNNEI. This CDR3 is 14 amino acids long. V gave up 9 bases and J gave up 1 base, with 13 bases separating them. DNA of the CDR3: TGTGCCAGTGGCGGGGTGGCTTCCTACAATGAGCAGTTCTTC. It specifies CASGGVASYNEQFF.

In this sample, this clone turned up once. This sequence joins TRBV30 and TRBJ1-2; D gene unclear. The CDR3 spans 13 residues. Germline CDR1 reads GTSNPN; CDR2 reads SVGIG (reference sequence). V lost 3 bases, J lost 3 bases, and 11 bases lay in between. The CDR3 reads CAWRVLGDYGYTF. The DNA for the CDR3 is TGTGCCTGGAGGGTCCTCGGCGACTATGGCTACACCTTC.

CDR3 in amino acids: CASSAEGVGGYTF. In DNA form, the CDR3 reads TGTGCCAGCAGTGCGGAAGGGGTGGGCGGCTACACCTTC. The V call is TRBV2, the J call TRBJ1-2; D may be TRBD1 (5 bases). The CDR3 totals 13 residues. V was clipped by 4 bases and J by 8 bases, with 14 bases between them. Germline-derived CDR1 and CDR2 are SNHLY and FYNNEI.

V and J are TRBV15 and TRBJ2-1; D is perhaps TRBD2 (5 bases). Germline assignment: CDR1 LNHNV and CDR2 YYDKDF (reference sequence). The CDR3 sequence is 15 residues long. Deletions cut 1 base from V and 7 bases from J, with 14 bases between. The CDR3 region has the DNA TGTGCCACCAGCAGAGGCACCCAAACGGGGAATGAGCAGTTCTTC. It specifies CATSRGTQTGNEQFF.

Note on this clone: Other DNA sequences in this sample translate to the same CDR3. The rearrangement links TRBV30 to TRBJ1-2; D is ambiguous. Trimming cost V 1 base and J 2 bases, with 5 bases left between them. Per germline, CDR1 GTSNPN and CDR2 SVGIG (reference sequence). The CDR3 has 12 residues. CDR3 amino acids: CAWSGRNYGYTF. Written as DNA, the CDR3 is TGTGCCTGGAGTGGCAGGAACTATGGCTACACCTTC.

The chain has TRBV30 and TRBJ2-5, with 12 bases that match TRBD2. The CDR3 contains 15 residues. V shed 1 base and J 4 bases; nucleotides not matched to a gene: 4. From germline, CDR1 is GTSNPN and CDR2 SVGIG (reference sequence). The CDR3 reads CAWSEGLAGRETQYF. For the CDR3, the DNA is TGTGCCTGGAGTGAAGGACTAGCGGGGAGAGAGACCCAGTACTTC.

This clone was picked up a small number of times. The V gene is TRBV7-2, the J gene TRBJ2-3; the D gene is possibly TRBD1 (6 bases). Germline CDR1 is SGHTA and CDR2 is FQGNSA. Deletions cut 4 bases from V and 0 bases from J, with 14 bases between. The CDR3 runs 16 residues. The CDR3 loop reads CASSSLGGHSTDTQYF. For the CDR3, the DNA is TGTGCCAGCAGCTCTCTAGGGGGACATAGCACAGATACGCAGTATTTT. Variable domain in full (rest from reference TRBV7-2 and TRBJ2-3): GAGVSQSPSNKVTEKGKDVELRCDPISGHTALYWYRQSLGQGLEFLIYFQGNSAPDKSGLPSDRFSAERTGGSVSTLTIQRTQQEDSAVYLCASSSLGGHSTDTQYFGPGTRLTVL.

The chain recombines TRBV2 with TRBJ1-5; a possible D gene is TRBD1 (5 bases). Per germline, CDR1 SNHLY and CDR2 FYNNEI. Trimming pared 5 bases from V and 4 bases from J, leaving 15 bases between. This CDR3 is built from 15 residues. CDR3 sequence: CASSLQGVGNQPQHF. The CDR3 DNA is TGTGCCAGCAGTTTGCAAGGGGTCGGTAATCAGCCCCAGCATTTT.

This chain connects TRBV6-5 to TRBJ2-7; 9 bases map to TRBD1. The V gene's germline CDR1 is MNHEY and CDR2 SVGAGI. The V gene end was trimmed by 4 bases and the J gene end by 5 bases; junction bases not matched to a gene: 6. The CDR3 covers 14 residues. This CDR3 is CASSSLRTGDEQYF. As DNA, the CDR3 is TGTGCCAGCAGTTCCCTGAGGACAGGGGACGAGCAGTACTTC.